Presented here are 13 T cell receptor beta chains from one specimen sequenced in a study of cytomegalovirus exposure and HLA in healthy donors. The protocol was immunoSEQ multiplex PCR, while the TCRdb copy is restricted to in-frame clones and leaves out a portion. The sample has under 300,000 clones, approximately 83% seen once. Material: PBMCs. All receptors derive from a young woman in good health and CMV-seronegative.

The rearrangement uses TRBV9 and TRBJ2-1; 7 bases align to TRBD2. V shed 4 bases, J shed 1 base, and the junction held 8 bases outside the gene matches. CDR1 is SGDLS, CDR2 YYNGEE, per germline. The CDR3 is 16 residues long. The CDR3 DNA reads TGTGCCAGCAGCCCCCGCGGCGGGAGATCCTACAATGAGCAGTTCTTC. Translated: CASSPRGGRSYNEQFF.

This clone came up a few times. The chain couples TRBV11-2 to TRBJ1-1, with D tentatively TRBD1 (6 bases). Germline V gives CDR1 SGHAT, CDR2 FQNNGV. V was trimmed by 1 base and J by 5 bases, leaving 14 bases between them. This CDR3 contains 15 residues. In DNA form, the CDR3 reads TGTGCCAGCAGCTTAGGAGTGGGACATCTGACTGAAGCTTTCTTT. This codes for CASSLGVGHLTEAFF.

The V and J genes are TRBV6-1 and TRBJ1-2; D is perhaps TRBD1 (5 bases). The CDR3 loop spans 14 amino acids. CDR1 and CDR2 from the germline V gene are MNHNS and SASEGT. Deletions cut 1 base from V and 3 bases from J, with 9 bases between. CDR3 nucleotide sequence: TGTGCCAGCAGTGAAGGGGGGGAGGACTATGGCTACACCTTC. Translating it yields CASSEGGEDYGYTF.

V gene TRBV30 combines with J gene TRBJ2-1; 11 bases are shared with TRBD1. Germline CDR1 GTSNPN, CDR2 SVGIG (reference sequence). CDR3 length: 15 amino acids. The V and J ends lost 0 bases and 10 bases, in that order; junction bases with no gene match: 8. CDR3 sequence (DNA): TGTGCCTGGAGTGTATGGGGGACAGGGGGGTGGGAGCAGTTCTTC. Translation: CAWSVWGTGGWEQFF.

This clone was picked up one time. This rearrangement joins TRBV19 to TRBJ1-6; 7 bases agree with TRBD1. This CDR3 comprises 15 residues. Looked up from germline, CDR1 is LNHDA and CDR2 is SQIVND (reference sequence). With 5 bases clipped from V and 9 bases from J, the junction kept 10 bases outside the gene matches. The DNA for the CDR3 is TGTGCCAGTAGTGCACCTCCAGGGGGTGCTTCACCCCTCCACTTT. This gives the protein CASSAPPGGASPLHF.

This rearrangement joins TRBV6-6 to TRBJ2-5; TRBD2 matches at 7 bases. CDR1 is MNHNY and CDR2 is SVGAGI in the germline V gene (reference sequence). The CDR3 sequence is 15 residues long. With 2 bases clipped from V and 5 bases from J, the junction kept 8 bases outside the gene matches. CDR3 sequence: CASSYVAGVGETQYF. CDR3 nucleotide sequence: TGTGCCAGCAGTTACGTTGCGGGAGTGGGCGAGACCCAGTACTTC.

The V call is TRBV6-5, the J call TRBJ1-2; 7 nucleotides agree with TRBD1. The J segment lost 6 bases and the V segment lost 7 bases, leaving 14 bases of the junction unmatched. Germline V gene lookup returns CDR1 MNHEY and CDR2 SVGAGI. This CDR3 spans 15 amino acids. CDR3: CASKGTGVIVDGYTF. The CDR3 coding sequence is TGTGCCAGCAAGGGAACAGGGGTAATTGTGGATGGCTACACCTTC.

CDR3 sequence: CASSRTRQGYTEAFF. The CDR3 DNA reads as TGTGCCAGCAGCCGTACCCGACAGGGCTACACTGAAGCTTTCTTT. The V and J genes are TRBV11-3 and TRBJ1-1; 7 nucleotides align to TRBD1. Germline V gene sequence: CDR1 SGHNT, CDR2 YENEEA. With V trimmed by 5 bases and J by 3 bases, 9 bases remained unmatched. The CDR3 contains 15 residues. The whole variable domain, filled in from reference TRBV11-3 and TRBJ1-1, reads EAGVVQSPRYKIIEKKQPVAFWCNPISGHNTLYWYLQNLGQGPELLIRYENEEAVDDSQLPKDRFSAERLKGVDSTLKIQPAELGDSAVYLCASSRTRQGYTEAFFGQGTRLTVV.

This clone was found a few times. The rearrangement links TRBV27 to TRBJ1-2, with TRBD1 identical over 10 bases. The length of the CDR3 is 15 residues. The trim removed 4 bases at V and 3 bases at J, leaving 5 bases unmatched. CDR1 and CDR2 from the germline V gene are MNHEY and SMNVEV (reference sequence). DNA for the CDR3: TGTGCCAGCAGTTCCAGACAGGGGGCCCACTATGGCTACACCTTC. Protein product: CASSSRQGAHYGYTF.

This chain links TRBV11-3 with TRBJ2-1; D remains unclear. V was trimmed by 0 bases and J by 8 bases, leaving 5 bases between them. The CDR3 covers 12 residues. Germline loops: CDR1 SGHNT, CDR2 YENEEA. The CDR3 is CASSLDGHEQFF. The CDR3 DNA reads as TGTGCCAGCAGCTTAGATGGGCATGAGCAGTTCTTC.

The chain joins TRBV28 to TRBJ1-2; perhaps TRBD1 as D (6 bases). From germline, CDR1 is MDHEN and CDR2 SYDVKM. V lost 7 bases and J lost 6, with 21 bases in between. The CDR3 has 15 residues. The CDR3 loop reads CASTERTRDMHGYTF. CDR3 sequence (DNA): TGTGCCAGCACCGAACGTACCCGGGACATGCATGGCTACACCTTC.

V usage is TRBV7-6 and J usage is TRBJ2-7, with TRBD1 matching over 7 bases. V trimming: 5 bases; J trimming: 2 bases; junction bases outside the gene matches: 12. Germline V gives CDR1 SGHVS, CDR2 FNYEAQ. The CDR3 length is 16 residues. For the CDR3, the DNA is TGTGCCAGCAGCCCAAAGCGCGGACAGGAAGCCTACGAGCAGTACTTC. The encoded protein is CASSPKRGQEAYEQYF.

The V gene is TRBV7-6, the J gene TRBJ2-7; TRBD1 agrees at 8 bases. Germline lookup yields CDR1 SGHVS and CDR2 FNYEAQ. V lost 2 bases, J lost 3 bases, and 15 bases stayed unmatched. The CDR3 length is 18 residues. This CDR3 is CASSLTHPERQGLYEQYF. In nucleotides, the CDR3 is TGTGCCAGCAGCTTAACGCACCCGGAGAGACAGGGGCTCTACGAGCAGTACTTC. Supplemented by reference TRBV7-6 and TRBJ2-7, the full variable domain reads GAGVSQSPRYKVTKRGQDVALRCDPISGHVSLYWYRQALGQGPEFLTYFNYEAQQDKSGLPNDRFSAERPEGSISTLTIQRTEQRDSAMYRCASSLTHPERQGLYEQYFGPGTRLTVT.